A selection of T cell receptor beta chains follows, all from one sample in a study of blood T cell repertoires in COVID-19. Assay: immunoSEQ multiplex PCR; the TCRdb copy retains only in-frame clones and omits some. The table has more than 55,000 clones, about 90% seen once. Sequenced input: peripheral blood. All receptors derive from a man in his fifties or sixties with active or convalescent COVID-19. Each CDR3 is given with its conserved first and last residue. Each record gives: CDR3 length, V gene, D gene, clone size, J gene, CDR3 DNA, CDR3 protein. The D gene is left open where the match is weak. Not all rows give a size; the values are once, few, many and, for expanded clones, a class.

18,TRBV19,TRBD2,-,TRBJ2-3,TGTGCCAGTAGTATATGGGGGGCTAGCGGGATTCGCACAGATACGCAGTATTTT,CASSIWGASGIRTDTQYF
13,TRBV18,TRBD1,-,TRBJ2-7,TGTGCCAGCTCATTCGACAGGGCCTACGAGCAGTACTTC,CASSFDRAYEQYF
13,TRBV27,TRBD1,-,TRBJ1-2,TGTGCCAGCAGTTCAAGACAGGGTGGAGGCTACACCTTC,CASSSRQGGGYTF
13,TRBV19,-,-,TRBJ1-2,TGTGCCAGTACCGCGGAAATTAACTATGGCTACACCTTC,CASTAEINYGYTF
15,TRBV15,TRBD1,-,TRBJ2-1,TGTGCCACCAGCAGGTCGGGACAGCCTCACAATGAGCAGTTCTTC,CATSRSGQPHNEQFF
14,TRBV24-1,-,-,TRBJ2-3,TGTGCCACCAGTGGCTGGACAGGCACAGATACGCAGTATTTT,CATSGWTGTDTQYF
14,TRBV7-4,-,-,TRBJ2-7,TGTGCCAGCAGCCGGGACACCCAGAAGGGTGAGCAGTACTTC,CASSRDTQKGEQYF
17,TRBV18,TRBD1,-,TRBJ1-3,TGTGCCAGCTCACCATTTCAGGGGGCCAATTCTGGAAACACCATATATTTT,CASSPFQGANSGNTIYF
14,TRBV9,TRBD2,-,TRBJ2-1,TGTGCCAGCAGGTATAGCGGGACCTACAATGAGCAGTTCTTC,CASRYSGTYNEQFF
13,TRBV30,TRBD1,-,TRBJ2-7,TGTGCCTGCGCCGGGACAGGGCGGAACGAGCAGTACTTC,CACAGTGRNEQYF
15,TRBV6-2/TRBV6-3,TRBD1,-,TRBJ2-2,TGTGCCAGCAGTTTCGGACAGGTCATAACCGGGGAGCTGTTTTTT,CASSFGQVITGELFF
11,TRBV20-1,-,-,TRBJ1-2,TGCAGTGCCTATCTACGCTATGGCTACACCTTC,CSAYLRYGYTF
18,TRBV5-1,TRBD1,-,TRBJ2-3,TGCGCCAGCAGCGTACCAATCGGGACAGGGGAGGTAACAGATACGCAGTATTTT,CASSVPIGTGEVTDTQYF
15,TRBV5-6,TRBD1,-,TRBJ1-2,TGTGCCAGCAGCTTCCGGGACAGGGGAGGCTATGGCTACACCTTC,CASSFRDRGGYGYTF
14,TRBV5-1,-,-,TRBJ2-5,TGCGCCAGCAGCTTGGGACTGGAAAAAGAGACCCAGTACTTC,CASSLGLEKETQYF
16,TRBV5-1,TRBD1,-,TRBJ1-5,TGCGCCAGCAGCCCGGGAGGGGGCAGGGGCAATCAGCCCCAGCATTTT,CASSPGGGRGNQPQHF
16,TRBV19,TRBD2,-,TRBJ2-1,TGTGCCAGTAGTCGCCTAGCGGGAGCGTTCAACAATGAGCAGTTCTTC,CASSRLAGAFNNEQFF
14,TRBV4-3,TRBD2,-,TRBJ2-1,TGCGCCAGCAGCCCGACTAGCGACTACAATGAGCAGTTCTTC,CASSPTSDYNEQFF
11,TRBV5-4,-,once,TRBJ1-2,TGTGCCAGCAGGGGGGGCTATGGCTACACCTTC,CASRGGYGYTF
15,TRBV5-1,TRBD1,-,TRBJ2-1,TGCGCCAGCAGCTTGCAGGGGGCCACCTACAATGAGCAGTTCTTC,CASSLQGATYNEQFF
16,TRBV7-6,TRBD1,-,TRBJ2-7,TGTGCCAGCAGCTTAGTTTCGACAGGGGGTTCCTACGAGCAGTACTTC,CASSLVSTGGSYEQYF
17,TRBV6-6,-,-,TRBJ2-5,TGTGCCAGCAGTCCACCCACGAGGGCGACCGAACAAGAGACCCAGTACTTC,CASSPPTRATEQETQYF
13,TRBV6-6,-,-,TRBJ1-5,TGTGCCAGCAGTTACTCGGGGAGCCAGCCCCAGCATTTT,CASSYSGSQPQHF
16,TRBV6-1,TRBD1,-,TRBJ1-6,TGTGCCAGCAGTGAGGGACAGGCTGGGTACAATTCACCCCTCCACTTT,CASSEGQAGYNSPLHF
15,TRBV4-1,-,-,TRBJ2-5,TGCGCCAGCAGCCAAGATCCGGGGTACCAAGAGACCCAGTACTTC,CASSQDPGYQETQYF
15,TRBV18,TRBD1,few,TRBJ1-6,TGTGCCAGCTCACCGGGACAGGGTATGAGTTCACCCCTCCACTTT,CASSPGQGMSSPLHF
13,TRBV6-4,-,-,TRBJ2-2,TGTGCCAGCAGTGCCGTCCACACCGGGGAGCTGTTTTTT,CASSAVHTGELFF
14,TRBV16,-,-,TRBJ1-2,TGTGCCAGCAGCCAAACAGGGCTTGGCTATGGCTACACCTTC,CASSQTGLGYGYTF
17,TRBV6-1,TRBD2,-,TRBJ2-4,TGTGCCAGCAGTGAAGCGGTTTCTAGCGGGAGTCCGGACATTCAGTACTTC,CASSEAVSSGSPDIQYF
14,TRBV3-1/TRBV3-2,TRBD1,-,TRBJ2-7,TGTGCCAGCAGCCATCAAGGGGGACAGTACGAGCAGTACTTC,CASSHQGGQYEQYF
15,TRBV5-4,TRBD2,-,TRBJ2-1,TGTGCCAGCAGCTACCAAGCGGGGGTTGTGAATGAGCAGTTCTTC,CASSYQAGVVNEQFF
14,TRBV14,-,-,TRBJ1-1,TGTGCCAGCAGCCGCCGCGGGGGGAACACTGAAGCTTTCTTT,CASSRRGGNTEAFF
14,TRBV10-1,-,-,TRBJ1-3,TGCGCCAGCAGTGGGCAGGTCAGAGGAAACACCATATATTTT,CASSGQVRGNTIYF
15,TRBV18,TRBD1,once,TRBJ1-1,TGTGCCAGCTCACCACGACAGGGCGGAGGGACTGAAGCTTTCTTT,CASSPRQGGGTEAFF
15,TRBV6-6,TRBD1,-,TRBJ1-5,TGTGCCAGCAGCCGGGACAGGGGGCTTCTTCAGCCCCAGCATTTT,CASSRDRGLLQPQHF
14,TRBV5-4,-,-,TRBJ2-5,TGTGCCAGCAGCTTGACAGAGTTCCAAGAGACCCAGTACTTC,CASSLTEFQETQYF
13,TRBV6-5,-,-,TRBJ2-7,TGTGCCAGCACCCGACTTGGCTCCTACGAGCAGTACTTC,CASTRLGSYEQYF
16,TRBV5-6,TRBD1,-,TRBJ1-3,TGTGCCAGCAGCTTGGTCGGACAGGGCTCTGGAAACACCATATATTTT,CASSLVGQGSGNTIYF
14,TRBV4-2,-,few,TRBJ1-2,TGTGCCAGCAGCAGGGATACAGGGTACTATGGCTACACCTTC,CASSRDTGYYGYTF
14,TRBV5-1,TRBD1,-,TRBJ1-2,TGCGCCAGCAGCTTCAGGGGGCGCCCCTATGGCTACACCTTC,CASSFRGRPYGYTF
15,TRBV7-2,TRBD1,once,TRBJ2-5,TGTGCCAGCAGCCCCCCGACAGGGATGGGAGAGACCCAGTACTTC,CASSPPTGMGETQYF
17,TRBV7-9,TRBD1,-,TRBJ1-1,TGTGCCAGCAGCTCCTCCCTCCTACAGGGGAGACGAACTGAAGCTTTCTTT,CASSSSLLQGRRTEAFF
16,TRBV7-8,-,-,TRBJ1-6,TGTGCCAGCAGCTTAGTCGGGAGCTCCTATAATTCACCCCTCCACTTT,CASSLVGSSYNSPLHF
14,TRBV2,-,few,TRBJ2-2,TGTGCCAGCAGGGGGGGAGGAGGGACCGGGGAGCTGTTTTTT,CASRGGGGTGELFF